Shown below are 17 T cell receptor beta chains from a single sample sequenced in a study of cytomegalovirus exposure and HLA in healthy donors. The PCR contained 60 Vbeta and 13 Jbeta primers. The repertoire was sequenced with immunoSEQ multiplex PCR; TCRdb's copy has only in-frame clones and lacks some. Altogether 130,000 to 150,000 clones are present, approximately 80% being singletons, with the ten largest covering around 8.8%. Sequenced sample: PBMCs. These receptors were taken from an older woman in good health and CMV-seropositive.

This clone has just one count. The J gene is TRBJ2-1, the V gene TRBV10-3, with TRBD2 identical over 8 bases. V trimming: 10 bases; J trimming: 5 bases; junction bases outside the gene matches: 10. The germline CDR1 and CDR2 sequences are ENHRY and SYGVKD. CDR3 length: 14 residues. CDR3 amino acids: CASARTSIDNEQFF. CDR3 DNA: TGTGCCAGCGCGAGGACTAGCATAGACAATGAGCAGTTCTTC.

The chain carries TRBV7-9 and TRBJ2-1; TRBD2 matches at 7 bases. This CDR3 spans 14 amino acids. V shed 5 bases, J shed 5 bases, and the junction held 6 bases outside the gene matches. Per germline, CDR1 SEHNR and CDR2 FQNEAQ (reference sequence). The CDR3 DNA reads TGTGCCAGCAGCCAGGGAGGGATCAACAATGAGCAGTTCTTC. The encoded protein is CASSQGGINNEQFF.

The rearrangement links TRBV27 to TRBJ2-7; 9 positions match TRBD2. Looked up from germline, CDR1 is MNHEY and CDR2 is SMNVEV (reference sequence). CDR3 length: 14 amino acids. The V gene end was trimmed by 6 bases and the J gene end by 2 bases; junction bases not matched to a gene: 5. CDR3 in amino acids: CASREAGGAYEQYF. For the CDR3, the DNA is TGTGCCAGCAGGGAAGCGGGAGGAGCCTACGAGCAGTACTTC.

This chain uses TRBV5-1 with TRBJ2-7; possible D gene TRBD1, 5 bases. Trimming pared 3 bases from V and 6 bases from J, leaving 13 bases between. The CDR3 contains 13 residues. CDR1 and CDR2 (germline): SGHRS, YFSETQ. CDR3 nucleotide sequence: TGCGCCAGCAGCTCCGTGGGGCAGAGCGAGCAGTACTTC. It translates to CASSSVGQSEQYF.

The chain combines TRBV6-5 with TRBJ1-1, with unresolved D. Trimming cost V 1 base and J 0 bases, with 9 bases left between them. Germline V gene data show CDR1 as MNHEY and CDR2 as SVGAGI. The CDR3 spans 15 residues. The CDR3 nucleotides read TGTGCCAGCAGTTACTTAGGCGGCGTGAACACTGAAGCTTTCTTT. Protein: CASSYLGGVNTEAFF.

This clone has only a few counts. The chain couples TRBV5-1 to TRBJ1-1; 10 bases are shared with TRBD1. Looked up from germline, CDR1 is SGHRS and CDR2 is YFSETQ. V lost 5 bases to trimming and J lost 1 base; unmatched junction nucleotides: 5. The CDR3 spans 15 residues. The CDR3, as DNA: TGCGCCAGCAGATTATGGGACAGGGGGAACACTGAAGCTTTCTTT. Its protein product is CASRLWDRGNTEAFF.

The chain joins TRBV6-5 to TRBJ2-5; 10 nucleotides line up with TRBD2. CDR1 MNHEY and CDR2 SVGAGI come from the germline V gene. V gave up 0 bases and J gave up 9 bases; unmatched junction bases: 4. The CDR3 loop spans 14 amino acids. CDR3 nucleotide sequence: TGTGCCAGCAGTTACTCGGGAGGACTAGCGGCCCAGTACTTC. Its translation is CASSYSGGLAAQYF.

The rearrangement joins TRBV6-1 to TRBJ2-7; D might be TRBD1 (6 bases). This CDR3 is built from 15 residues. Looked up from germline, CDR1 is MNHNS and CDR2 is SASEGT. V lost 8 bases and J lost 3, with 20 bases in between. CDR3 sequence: CASGDRDKTNYEQYF. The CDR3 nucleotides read TGTGCCAGCGGGGACCGGGACAAGACCAACTACGAGCAGTACTTC.

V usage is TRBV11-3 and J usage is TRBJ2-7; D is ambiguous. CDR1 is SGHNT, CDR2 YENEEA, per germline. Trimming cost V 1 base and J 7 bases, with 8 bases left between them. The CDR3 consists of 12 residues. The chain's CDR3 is CASSLVAGEQYF. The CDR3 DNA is TGTGCCAGCAGCTTAGTAGCTGGGGAGCAGTACTTC.

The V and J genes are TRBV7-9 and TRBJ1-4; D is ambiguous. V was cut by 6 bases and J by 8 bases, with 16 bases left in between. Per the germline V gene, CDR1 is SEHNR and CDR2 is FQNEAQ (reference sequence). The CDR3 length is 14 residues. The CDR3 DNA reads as TGTGCCAGCAGACTAGGAGGACGCTACGAAAAACTGTTTTTT. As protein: CASRLGGRYEKLFF.

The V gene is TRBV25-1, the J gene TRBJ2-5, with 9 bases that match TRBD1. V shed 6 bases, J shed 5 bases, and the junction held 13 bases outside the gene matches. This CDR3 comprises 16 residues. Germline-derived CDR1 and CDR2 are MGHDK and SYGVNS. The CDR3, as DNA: TGTGCCAGCAGAGCCACCGGACAGGGGAGTATCGAGACCCAGTACTTC. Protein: CASRATGQGSIETQYF.

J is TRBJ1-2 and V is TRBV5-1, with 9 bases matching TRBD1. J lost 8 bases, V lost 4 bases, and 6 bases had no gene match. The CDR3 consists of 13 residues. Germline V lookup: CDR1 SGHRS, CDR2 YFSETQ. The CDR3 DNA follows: TGCGCCAGCAGCGAGGGACAGGGTGGCGGCTACACCTTC. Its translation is CASSEGQGGGYTF.

The CDR3 region has the DNA TGTGCCATCAATTGGGGCGGGAGCCAAACCGAGCAGTACTTC. Its protein is CAINWGGSQTEQYF. The chain carries TRBV10-3 and TRBJ2-7, with TRBD2 identical over 7 bases. The CDR3 is 14 amino acids. From germline, CDR1 is ENHRY and CDR2 SYGVKD. Trimming took 7 bases from V and 6 from J; bases not matched to a gene: 12.

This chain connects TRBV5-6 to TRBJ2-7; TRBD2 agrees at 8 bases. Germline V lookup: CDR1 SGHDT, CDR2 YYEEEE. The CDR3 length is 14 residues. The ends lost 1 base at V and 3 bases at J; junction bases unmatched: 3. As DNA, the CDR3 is TGTGCCAGCAGCTTGAGGACTAGCCGCTACGAGCAGTACTTC. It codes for CASSLRTSRYEQYF.

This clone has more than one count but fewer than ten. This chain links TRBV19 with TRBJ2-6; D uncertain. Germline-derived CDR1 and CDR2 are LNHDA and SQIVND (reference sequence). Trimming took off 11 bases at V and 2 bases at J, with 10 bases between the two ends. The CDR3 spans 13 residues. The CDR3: CAAEETGANVLTF. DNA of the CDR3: TGTGCCGCAGAGGAGACTGGGGCCAACGTCCTGACTTTC.

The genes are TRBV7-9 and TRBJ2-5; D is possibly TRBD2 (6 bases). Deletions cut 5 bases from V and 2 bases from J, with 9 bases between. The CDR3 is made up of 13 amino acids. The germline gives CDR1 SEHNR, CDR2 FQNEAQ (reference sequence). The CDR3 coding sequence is TGTGCCAGCAGCGCTAGCGCGCAAGAGACCCAGTACTTC. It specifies CASSASAQETQYF.

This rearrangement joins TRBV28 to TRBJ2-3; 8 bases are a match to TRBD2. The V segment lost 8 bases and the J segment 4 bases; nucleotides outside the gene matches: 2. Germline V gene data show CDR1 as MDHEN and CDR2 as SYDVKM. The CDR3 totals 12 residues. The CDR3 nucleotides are TGTGCCAGCGGGACTAGTGCAGATACGCAGTATTTT. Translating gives CASGTSADTQYF.